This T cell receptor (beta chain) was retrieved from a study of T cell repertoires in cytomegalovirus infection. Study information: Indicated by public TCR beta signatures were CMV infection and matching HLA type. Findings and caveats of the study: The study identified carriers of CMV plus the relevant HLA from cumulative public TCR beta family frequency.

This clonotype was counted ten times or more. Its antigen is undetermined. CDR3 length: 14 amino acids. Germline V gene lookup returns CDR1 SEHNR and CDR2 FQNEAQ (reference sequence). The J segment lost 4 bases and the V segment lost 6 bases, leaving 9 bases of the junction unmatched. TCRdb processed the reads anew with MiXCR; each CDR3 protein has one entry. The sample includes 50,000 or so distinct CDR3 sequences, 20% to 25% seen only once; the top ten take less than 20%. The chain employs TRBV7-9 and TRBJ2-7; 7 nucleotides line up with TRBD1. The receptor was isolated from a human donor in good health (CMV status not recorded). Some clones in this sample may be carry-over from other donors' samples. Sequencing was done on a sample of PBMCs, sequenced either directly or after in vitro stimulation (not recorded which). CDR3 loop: CASSYTGAGYEQYF. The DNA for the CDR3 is TGTGCCAGCAGTTATACAGGGGCCGGGTACGAGCAGTACTTC.